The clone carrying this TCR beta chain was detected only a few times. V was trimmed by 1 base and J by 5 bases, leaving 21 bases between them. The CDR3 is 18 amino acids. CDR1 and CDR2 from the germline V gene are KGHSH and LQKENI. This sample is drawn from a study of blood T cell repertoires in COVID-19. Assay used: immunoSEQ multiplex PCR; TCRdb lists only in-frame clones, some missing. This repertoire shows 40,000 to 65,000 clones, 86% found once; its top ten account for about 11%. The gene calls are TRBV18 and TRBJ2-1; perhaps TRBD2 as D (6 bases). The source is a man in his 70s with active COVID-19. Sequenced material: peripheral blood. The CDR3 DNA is TGTGCCAGCTCACCACAGCGTACAGCGGGTCTCCGAAACAATGAGCAGTTCTTC. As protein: CASSPQRTAGLRNNEQFF.